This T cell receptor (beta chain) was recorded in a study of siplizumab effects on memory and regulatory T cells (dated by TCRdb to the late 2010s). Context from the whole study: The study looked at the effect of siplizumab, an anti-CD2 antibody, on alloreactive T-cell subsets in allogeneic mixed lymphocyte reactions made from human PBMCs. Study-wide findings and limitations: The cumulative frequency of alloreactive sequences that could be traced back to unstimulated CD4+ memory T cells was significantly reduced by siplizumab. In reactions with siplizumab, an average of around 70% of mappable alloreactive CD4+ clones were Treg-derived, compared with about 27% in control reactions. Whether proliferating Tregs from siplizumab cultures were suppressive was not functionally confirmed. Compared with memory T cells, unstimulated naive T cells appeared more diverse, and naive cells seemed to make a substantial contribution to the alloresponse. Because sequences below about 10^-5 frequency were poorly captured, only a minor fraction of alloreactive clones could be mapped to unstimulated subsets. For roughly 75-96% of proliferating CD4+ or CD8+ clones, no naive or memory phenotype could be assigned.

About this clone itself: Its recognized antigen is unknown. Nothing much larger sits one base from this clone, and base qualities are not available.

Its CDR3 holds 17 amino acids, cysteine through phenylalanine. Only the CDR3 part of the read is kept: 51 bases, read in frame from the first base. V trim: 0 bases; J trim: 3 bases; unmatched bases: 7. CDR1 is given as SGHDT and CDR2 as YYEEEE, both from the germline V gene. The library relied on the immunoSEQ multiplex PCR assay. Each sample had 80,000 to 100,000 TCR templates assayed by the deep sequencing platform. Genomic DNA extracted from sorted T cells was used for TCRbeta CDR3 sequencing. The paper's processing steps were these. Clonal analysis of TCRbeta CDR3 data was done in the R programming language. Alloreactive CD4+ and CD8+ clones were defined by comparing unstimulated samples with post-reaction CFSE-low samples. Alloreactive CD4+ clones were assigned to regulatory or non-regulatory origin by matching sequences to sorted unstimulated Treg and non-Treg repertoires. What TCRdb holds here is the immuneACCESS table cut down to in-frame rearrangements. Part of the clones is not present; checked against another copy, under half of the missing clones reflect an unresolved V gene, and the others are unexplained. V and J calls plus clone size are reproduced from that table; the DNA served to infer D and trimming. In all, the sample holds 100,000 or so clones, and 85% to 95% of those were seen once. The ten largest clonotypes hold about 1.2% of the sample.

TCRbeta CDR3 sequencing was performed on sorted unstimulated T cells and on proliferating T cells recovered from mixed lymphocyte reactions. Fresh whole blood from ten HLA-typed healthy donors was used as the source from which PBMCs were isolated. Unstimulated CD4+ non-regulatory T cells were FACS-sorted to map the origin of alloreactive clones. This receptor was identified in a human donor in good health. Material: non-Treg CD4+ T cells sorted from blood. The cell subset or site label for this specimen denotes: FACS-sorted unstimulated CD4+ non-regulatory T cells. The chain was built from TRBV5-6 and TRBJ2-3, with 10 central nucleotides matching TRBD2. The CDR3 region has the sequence CASSLGASGRWTDTQYF. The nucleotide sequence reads TGTGCCAGCAGCTTGGGGGCTAGCGGGAGATGGACAGATACGCAGTATTTT.